These 15 T cell receptor beta chains came from one sample sequenced in a study of sequential checkpoint blockade in melanoma. Sample treatment: randomized to nivolumab then ipilimumab (arm A) or the reverse (arm B). Only in-frame clones appear in the TCRdb table, and some are missing; sequencing was by immunoSEQ multiplex PCR. The data show 10,000 to 11,000 clones, over 60% seen once. The starting material was CD8+ T cells sorted from blood (inferred from file names), obtained from a patient given nivolumab and ipilimumab in sequence. These receptors all stem from a human donor with melanoma.

The rearrangement links TRBV28 to TRBJ2-7; D is perhaps TRBD2 (5 bases). CDR1 is MDHEN, CDR2 SYDVKM, per germline. This CDR3 has 13 amino acids. The ends were cut back, 3 bases at V and 3 bases at J, with 9 bases in the middle. The CDR3 here is CASSFVGGYEQYF. CDR3 DNA sequence: TGTGCCAGCAGTTTCGTCGGAGGCTACGAGCAGTACTTC.

The gene calls are TRBV30 and TRBJ2-7, with 7 bases that match TRBD2. V lost 4 bases and J lost 7; bases outside the gene matches: 10. The CDR3 contains 13 residues. Germline V gene data show CDR1 as GTSNPN and CDR2 as SVGIG (reference sequence). CDR3 in amino acids: CAWTLGGSGEQYF. CDR3 nucleotide sequence: TGTGCCTGGACCCTGGGGGGTAGCGGGGAGCAGTACTTC.

This clone was detected once. The chain joins TRBV9 to TRBJ1-4; D possibly corresponds to TRBD1 (5 bases). V shed 2 bases and J shed 0 bases, with 14 bases lying between them. The CDR3 length is 17 residues. Germline lookup yields CDR1 SGDLS and CDR2 YYNGEE. This chain's CDR3 is CASSVGRTSATNEKLFF. For the CDR3, the DNA is TGTGCCAGCAGCGTCGGTAGGACATCAGCAACTAATGAAAAACTGTTTTTT.

This sequence joins TRBV6-6 and TRBJ2-7, with 12 bases that match TRBD1. The CDR3 totals 15 residues. V lost 3 bases, J lost 5 bases, and 5 bases stayed unmatched. Germline CDR1 and CDR2: MNHNY and SVGAGI (reference sequence). The CDR3, as DNA: TGTGCCAGCAGTTATTTCCGGGACAGGGGGCACGAGCAGTACTTC. Its translation is CASSYFRDRGHEQYF.

V and J are TRBV28 and TRBJ2-7; D perhaps matches TRBD2 (7 bases). The CDR3 has 14 residues. With 7 bases removed from V and 7 bases from J, the gap between germline ends came to 20 bases. Germline lookup yields CDR1 MDHEN and CDR2 SYDVKM. The CDR3, as DNA: TGTGCCAGCACCACCCGGGGGGCCCCTTGGGAGCAGTACTTC. Translation gives CASTTRGAPWEQYF.

This chain uses TRBV7-8 with TRBJ1-5; the match to TRBD1 covers 8 bases. This CDR3 is 21 amino acids long. Germline values: CDR1 SGHVS, CDR2 FQNEAQ. V lost 1 base, J lost 0 bases, and 17 bases stayed unmatched. The CDR3 DNA follows: TGTGCCAGCAGCTTAGAAGTAGTTGGGGACAGGTTGGAGGATAGCAATCAGCCCCAGCATTTT. Amino acids: CASSLEVVGDRLEDSNQPQHF. Filled out from reference TRBV7-8 and TRBJ1-5, the complete variable domain reads GAGVSQSPRYKVAKRGQDVALRCDPISGHVSLFWYQQALGQGPEFLTYFQNEAQLDKSGLPSDRFFAERPEGSVSTLKIQRTQQEDSAVYLCASSLEVVGDRLEDSNQPQHFGDGTRLSIL.

The rearrangement uses TRBV29-1 and TRBJ2-1, with D possibly TRBD2 on 5 matching bases. V was cut by 3 bases and J by 9 bases, with 12 bases left in between. This CDR3 comprises 12 residues. CDR1 SQVTM and CDR2 ANQGSEA come from the germline V gene. The CDR3 region has the DNA TGCAGCGTTGACAGAGGACTGGGTGAGCAGTTCTTC. Translation gives CSVDRGLGEQFF.

Worth noting for this clone: Sequence at one end of the junction differs from germline and may be a read error. The chain carries TRBV4-3 and TRBJ1-1, with D hard to call. CDR3 length: 13 amino acids. The germline CDR1 and CDR2 sequences are LGHNA and YSLEER. The CDR3 loop is CASSLARNTVAFF. The CDR3 DNA follows: TGCGCCAGCAGCCTCGCTAGGAACACTGTAGCTTTCTTT.

V usage is TRBV30 and J usage is TRBJ1-5; D call uncertain. V lost 0 bases and J lost 3, with 6 bases in between. The CDR3 spans 13 residues. CDR1 is GTSNPN and CDR2 is SVGIG in the germline V gene (reference sequence). The DNA for the CDR3 is TGTGCCTGGAGTGTAAGCAACAATCAGCCCCAGCATTTT. Its translation: CAWSVSNNQPQHF. Based on the CDR3 plus reference TRBV30 and TRBJ1-5, the full variable domain is SQTIHQWPATLVQPVGSPLSLECTVEGTSNPNLYWYRQAAGRGLQLLFYSVGIGQISSEVPQNLSASRPQDRQFILSSKKLLLSDSGFYLCAWSVSNNQPQHFGDGTRLSIL.

V usage is TRBV5-1 and J usage is TRBJ1-2; TRBD1 matches 8 bases. The germline V gene encodes CDR1 SGHRS and CDR2 YFSETQ. The V gene end was trimmed by 7 bases and the J gene end by 0 bases; junction bases not matched to a gene: 11. This CDR3 is 16 amino acids long. The CDR3 nucleotides are TGCGCCAGCGGGCCGGGACAGGTATACCCTAACTATGGCTACACCTTC. It codes for CASGPGQVYPNYGYTF.

The V call is TRBV6-4, the J call TRBJ1-5; D is perhaps TRBD1 (6 bases). The V end lost 5 bases, the J end lost 4 bases, and 15 bases lay between the germline ends. The CDR3 runs 15 residues. Germline values: CDR1 MRHNA, CDR2 SNTAGT. CDR3 nucleotides: TGTGCCAGCAGTTCACTTCAGGGGAGAAATCAGCCCCAGCATTTT. Amino acid sequence: CASSSLQGRNQPQHF.

The chain is built from TRBV28 and TRBJ2-7; 7 bases agree with TRBD2. The germline V gene has CDR1 MDHEN and CDR2 SYDVKM. The CDR3 consists of 15 residues. V lost 5 bases, J lost 7 bases, and 14 bases stayed unmatched. The CDR3 region has the DNA TGTGCCAGCAGTCTCCGGGACTACCGTCTGGGAGAGCAGTACTTC. Protein: CASSLRDYRLGEQYF.

This chain links TRBV27 with TRBJ2-7, with TRBD2 as a possible D gene (6 bases). This CDR3 spans 12 amino acids. V was cut by 3 bases and J by 4 bases, with 7 bases left in between. In germline, CDR1 is MNHEY, CDR2 SMNVEV (reference sequence). CDR3 coding DNA: TGTGCCAGCAGTTTTGGGGGGTACGAGCAGTACTTC. Amino acid sequence: CASSFGGYEQYF.

This clone was found a few times. A read error may be the cause here, since a much bigger clone is one base away. This sample includes further DNA sequences coding for the same CDR3. CDR3: CASSQDSGGNTEAFF. The CDR3 bases are TGTGCCAGCAGCCAAGATTCAGGGGGGAACACTGAAGCTTTCTTT. The chain carries TRBV5-8 and TRBJ1-1; 7 bases line up with TRBD1. The CDR3 is 15 amino acids. The germline CDR1 and CDR2 sequences are SGHTS and YDEGEE. Trimming took 4 bases from V and 1 from J; bases not matched to a gene: 7.

The gene calls are TRBV27 and TRBJ1-2, with D tentatively TRBD1 (6 bases). This CDR3 region has 14 residues. The V and J ends lost 4 bases and 4 bases respectively, with 13 bases between them. Germline V gene data show CDR1 as MNHEY and CDR2 as SMNVEV (reference sequence). As DNA, the CDR3 is TGTGCCAGCAGTTCGTCCAGGGGCGCCTATGGCTACACCTTC. Protein product: CASSSSRGAYGYTF.